The source of this T cell receptor beta chain is a study of shared clonotypes between healthy human individuals. Deep-level running was used for the assay. Method: immunoSEQ multiplex PCR; TCRdb's copy keeps in-frame clones and lacks some. Of approximately 2.3 million clones in the sample, 90% to 95% were seen once. The healthy adult donors were HIV-negative and reported no recent acute infections or vaccinations. Caucasian adults living in Nashville, Tennessee, provided all samples. The germline CDR1 and CDR2 sequences are MDHEN and SYDVKM. Trimming removed 3 bases from V and 2 bases from J; junction bases left unmatched: 5. CDR3 size: 15 residues.

Sequencing input: naive CD4+ T cells from PBMCs. Subset: CD45RA+ positively selected. The clonotype comes from a man younger than 30 in good health. Some clones in this sample may be carry-over from other donors' samples. The V gene is TRBV28, the J gene TRBJ1-2, with 8 bases that match TRBD1. The CDR3 loop reads CASSFQGAGNYGYTF. CDR3 bases: TGTGCCAGCAGTTTCCAGGGGGCAGGGAACTATGGCTACACCTTC.